Shown below are 20 T cell receptor beta chains from a single sample sequenced in a study of T-cell reconstitution after alpha-beta-depleted transplantation in children. Unique molecular identifiers featured in how the TCRbeta library was prepared. TCRdb redid the calling of the PCR reads with MiXCR, one entry per CDR3 protein. The repertoire consists of a few hundred thousand distinct CDR3 sequences, with 27% occurring once and the leading ten covering 36%. Sequenced material: PBMCs, taken before TCRalphabeta/CD19-depleted stem cell transplant. Source of these receptors: a boy in the first two years of life with Wiskott-Aldrich syndrome, due to receive a stem cell transplant.

This clonotype was picked up a small number of times. The chain couples TRBV25-1 to TRBJ1-1, with a possible D match to TRBD1 (5 bases). The CDR3 is 17 amino acids. Trimming took 0 bases from V and 3 from J, leaving 17 bases between them. CDR1 and CDR2 from the germline V gene are MGHDK and SYGVNS. As DNA, the CDR3 is TGTGCCAGCAGTGAATATTGGCAGGGAAGGTTGTACACTGAAGCTTTCTTT. This gives the protein CASSEYWQGRLYTEAFF.

J is TRBJ1-1 and V is TRBV10-3; D perhaps matches TRBD1 (6 bases). CDR3 size: 15 residues. V lost 0 bases to trimming and J lost 1 base, with 9 bases between them. Germline assignment: CDR1 ENHRY and CDR2 SYGVKD. The CDR3, as DNA: TGTGCCATCAGTGAGTCGACGGGACAGAACACTGAAGCTTTCTTT. Its translation: CAISESTGQNTEAFF.

This clonotype turned up a few times. The rearrangement joins TRBV27 to TRBJ1-5; the D is unclear. The CDR3 loop spans 15 amino acids. Germline assignment: CDR1 MNHEY and CDR2 SMNVEV (reference sequence). V was pared by 6 bases and J by 2 bases, with 14 bases between. Written as DNA, the CDR3 is TGTGCCAGCAGCAGTACCCCCAGAGGCAATCAGCCCCAGCATTTT. Amino acids: CASSSTPRGNQPQHF.

This clonotype was recorded many times. The V and J genes are TRBV5-1 and TRBJ2-4; D gene uncertain. CDR3 length: 15 residues. Trimming stripped 0 bases from V and 3 bases from J, with 10 bases between. Germline loops: CDR1 SGHRS, CDR2 YFSETQ. The CDR3 nucleotides read TGCGCCAGCAGCTTGGCCCATTGGGACAAAAACATTCAGTACTTC. It is translated as CASSLAHWDKNIQYF.

The chain combines TRBV4-2 with TRBJ2-5; the D is unclear. The CDR3 spans 15 residues. Trimming left V 1 base short and J 1 base short, with 10 bases between. Germline values: CDR1 LGHNA, CDR2 YNFKEQ. The CDR3 DNA follows: TGTGCCAGCAGCCAAGGGTTCGGCGGCCAAGAGACCCAGTACTTC. Its translation: CASSQGFGGQETQYF.

The chain recombines TRBV11-2 with TRBJ2-5; TRBD2 matches 10 bases. The CDR3 runs to 15 residues. The germline gives CDR1 SGHAT, CDR2 FQNNGV. J gave up 5 bases and V 4 bases, and 7 bases lay outside the gene matches. In DNA form, the CDR3 reads TGTGCCAGCAGCTCTCTCGCTAGCGGGAGTGAGACCCAGTACTTC. Protein product: CASSSLASGSETQYF.

The table lists this clonotype with many counts. The chain uses TRBV3-1 and TRBJ2-7, with D possibly TRBD2 on 5 matching bases. This CDR3 is built from 12 residues. The V gene lost 5 bases and the J gene lost 7 bases, with 12 bases spanning the gap. The germline V gene has CDR1 LGHDT and CDR2 YNNKEL (reference sequence). This CDR3 is CASSYTAGEQYF. The DNA of the CDR3 is TGTGCCAGCAGCTATACTGCGGGTGAGCAGTACTTC.

This clonotype showed up just a few times. This chain uses TRBV29-1 with TRBJ2-4, with 8 nucleotides matching TRBD1. The CDR3 runs 15 residues. Looked up from germline, CDR1 is SQVTM and CDR2 is ANQGSEA. The V and J ends lost 6 bases and 1 base, in that order; junction bases with no gene match: 8. The CDR3 nucleotides are TGCAGCGTGGAATCAGGGGGCTGGGCCAAAAACATTCAGTACTTC. As protein: CSVESGGWAKNIQYF.

The CDR3 protein is CSATSGQGAWNTEAFF. The CDR3 DNA follows: TGCAGTGCTACCTCTGGACAGGGGGCCTGGAACACTGAAGCTTTCTTT. The V call is TRBV20-1, the J call TRBJ1-1; 11 bases match TRBD1. The CDR3 sequence is 16 residues long. With 4 bases clipped from V and 1 base from J, the junction kept 8 bases outside the gene matches. Germline V gives CDR1 DFQATT, CDR2 SNEGSKA (reference sequence).

The V call is TRBV7-2, the J call TRBJ2-7; no clear D gene. This CDR3 is built from 16 residues. The germline V gene encodes CDR1 SGHTA and CDR2 FQGNSA. Deletions cut 0 bases from V and 2 bases from J, with 14 bases between. The CDR3 sequence: CASSLAGPPAPYEQYF. The CDR3 DNA reads TGTGCCAGCAGCTTAGCTGGCCCCCCAGCCCCCTACGAGCAGTACTTC.

This clonotype was counted a few times. The chain employs TRBV5-1 and TRBJ2-1; D is unresolved. Germline V lookup: CDR1 SGHRS, CDR2 YFSETQ. Trimming pared 1 base from V and 3 bases from J, leaving 11 bases between. The CDR3 loop spans 15 amino acids. DNA of the CDR3: TGCGCCAGCAGCTTGCCCCGGACGAACTACAATGAGCAGTTCTTC. It encodes CASSLPRTNYNEQFF.

The V and J genes are TRBV28 and TRBJ1-1; D is perhaps TRBD1 (5 bases). V was shortened by 10 bases and J by 11 bases, with 20 bases between the two germline ends. Germline lookup yields CDR1 MDHEN and CDR2 SYDVKM. CDR3 size: 12 residues. This chain's CDR3 is CATLSPGLDAFF. The CDR3 nucleotides read TGTGCCACCCTAAGCCCAGGGTTGGACGCTTTCTTT.

The J gene is TRBJ1-5, the V gene TRBV7-8; the D gene is possibly TRBD1 (6 bases). Trimming left V 6 bases short and J 1 base short, with 16 bases between. In germline, CDR1 is SGHVS, CDR2 FQNEAQ. This CDR3 is built from 16 residues. CDR3 sequence reads: CASSEWGARSNQPQHF. The CDR3 DNA is TGTGCCAGCAGTGAATGGGGGGCGCGGAGCAATCAGCCCCAGCATTTT.

This chain uses TRBV12-3 or TRBV12-4 with TRBJ2-2; 13 nucleotides line up with TRBD2. V lost 6 bases to trimming and J lost 8 bases; unmatched junction nucleotides: 6. The CDR3 is 15 amino acids. The CDR3 loop is CASSWGTSGNGELFF. In DNA, the CDR3 is TGTGCCAGCAGCTGGGGGACTAGCGGGAATGGGGAGCTGTTTTTT.

This clonotype appeared a few times. The chain recombines TRBV27 with TRBJ2-7; D tentatively fits TRBD1 or TRBD2 (6 bases each). This CDR3 has 13 amino acids. V was shortened by 8 bases and J by 3 bases, with 14 bases between the two germline ends. Germline-derived CDR1 and CDR2 are MNHEY and SMNVEV (reference sequence). As DNA, the CDR3 is TGTGCCAGCCGAGGGGGGACCATCTACGAGCAGTACTTC. It is translated as CASRGGTIYEQYF.

This chain uses TRBV5-1 with TRBJ2-1; D might be TRBD1 or TRBD2, each matching 5 bases. The germline V gene encodes CDR1 SGHRS and CDR2 YFSETQ. V gave up 4 bases and J gave up 6 bases, with 17 bases separating them. This CDR3 spans 15 amino acids. The chain's CDR3 is CASSPGAMGVNEQFF. The CDR3 nucleotides read TGCGCCAGCAGCCCCGGGGCGATGGGGGTCAATGAGCAGTTCTTC. Full variable domain (outside the CDR3, taken from reference TRBV5-1 and TRBJ2-1): KAGVTQTPRYLIKTRGQQVTLSCSPISGHRSVSWYQQTPGQGLQFLFEYFSETQRNKGNFPGRFSGRQFSNSRSEMNVSTLELGDSALYLCASSPGAMGVNEQFFGPGTRLTVL.

This clonotype was seen just once. Relative to the germline gene, one junction end is altered; a read error may explain this. This chain uses TRBV20-1 with TRBJ2-1; 8 bases align to TRBD2. The CDR3 sequence is 17 residues long. The germline V gene has CDR1 DFQATT and CDR2 SNEGSKA (reference sequence). The CDR3 is CCARDLRTGLVVNEQFF. CDR3 in DNA: TGCTGTGCTAGAGATCTACGAACGGGACTAGTTGTCAATGAGCAGTTCTTC.

The chain is built from TRBV29-1 and TRBJ2-7, with 11 bases matching TRBD1. Losses at the gene ends were 4 bases for V and 5 bases for J; bases not matched to a gene: 10. The CDR3 has 15 residues. Germline loops: CDR1 SQVTM, CDR2 ANQGSEA. The CDR3 sequence: CSVGGTGTGGDEQYF. The DNA for the CDR3 is TGCAGCGTTGGGGGGACCGGGACAGGGGGGGACGAGCAGTACTTC.

CDR3: CASSSGQGGNNSPLHF. CDR3 nucleotide sequence: TGCGCCAGCAGCTCCGGACAGGGTGGGAATAATTCACCCCTCCACTTT. The chain combines TRBV5-1 with TRBJ1-6, with 8 bases aligning to TRBD1. CDR3 size: 16 residues. The V segment lost 3 bases and the J segment 5 bases; nucleotides outside the gene matches: 7. Germline V gene data show CDR1 as SGHRS and CDR2 as YFSETQ.

The table lists this clonotype with a few counts. The V call is TRBV5-1, the J call TRBJ2-3; no clear D gene. This CDR3 is built from 15 residues. The germline V gene has CDR1 SGHRS and CDR2 YFSETQ. The V end lost 1 base, the J end lost 2 bases, and 11 bases lay between the germline ends. The CDR3 protein is CASSLMATSTDTQYF. CDR3 nucleotides: TGCGCCAGCAGCTTGATGGCGACTTCCACAGATACGCAGTATTTT.